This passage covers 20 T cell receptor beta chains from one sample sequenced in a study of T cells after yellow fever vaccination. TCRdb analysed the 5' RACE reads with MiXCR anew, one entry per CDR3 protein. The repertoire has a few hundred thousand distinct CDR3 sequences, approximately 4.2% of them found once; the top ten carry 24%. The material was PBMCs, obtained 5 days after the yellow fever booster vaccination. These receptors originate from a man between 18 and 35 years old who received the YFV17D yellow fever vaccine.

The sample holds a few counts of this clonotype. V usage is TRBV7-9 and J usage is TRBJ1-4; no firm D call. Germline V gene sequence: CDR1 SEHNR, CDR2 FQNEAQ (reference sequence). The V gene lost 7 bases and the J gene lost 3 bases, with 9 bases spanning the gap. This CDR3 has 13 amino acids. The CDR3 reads CASNRKANEKLFF. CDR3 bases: TGTGCCAGCAATCGAAAAGCTAATGAAAAACTGTTTTTT. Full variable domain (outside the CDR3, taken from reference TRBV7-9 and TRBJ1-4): DTGVSQNPRHKITKRGQNVTFRCDPISEHNRLYWYRQTLGQGPEFLTYFQNEAQLEKSRLLSDRFSAERPKGSFSTLEIQRTEQGDSAMYLCASNRKANEKLFFGSGTQLSVL.

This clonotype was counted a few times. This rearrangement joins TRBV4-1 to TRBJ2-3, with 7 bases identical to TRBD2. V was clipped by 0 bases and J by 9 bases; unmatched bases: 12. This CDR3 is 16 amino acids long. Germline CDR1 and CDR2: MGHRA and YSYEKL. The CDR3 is CASSQEGERSGRTQYF. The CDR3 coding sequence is TGCGCCAGCAGCCAAGAAGGGGAGCGATCCGGGAGGACGCAGTATTTT.

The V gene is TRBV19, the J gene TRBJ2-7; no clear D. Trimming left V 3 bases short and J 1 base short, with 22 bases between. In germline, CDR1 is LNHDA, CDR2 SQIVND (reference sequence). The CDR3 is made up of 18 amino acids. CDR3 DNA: TGTGCCAGTAGTATCAAAGGGCCGCCTCCGGCCGGGTCCTACGAGCAGTACTTC. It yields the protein CASSIKGPPPAGSYEQYF.

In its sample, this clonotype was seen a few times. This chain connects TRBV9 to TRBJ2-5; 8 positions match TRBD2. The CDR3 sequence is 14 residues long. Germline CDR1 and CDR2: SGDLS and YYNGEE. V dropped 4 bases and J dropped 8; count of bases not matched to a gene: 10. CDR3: CASSLTSGSPTQYF. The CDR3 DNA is TGTGCCAGCAGCCTTACTAGCGGCTCCCCCACCCAGTACTTC.

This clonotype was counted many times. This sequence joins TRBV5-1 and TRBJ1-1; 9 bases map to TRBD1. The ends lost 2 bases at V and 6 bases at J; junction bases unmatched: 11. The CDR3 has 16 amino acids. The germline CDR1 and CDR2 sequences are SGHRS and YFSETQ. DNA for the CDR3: TGCGCCAGCAGCTTAATCGAAGGACAGGGGAGCCCTGAAGCTTTCTTT. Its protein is CASSLIEGQGSPEAFF. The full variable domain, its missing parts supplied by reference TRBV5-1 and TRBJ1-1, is KAGVTQTPRYLIKTRGQQVTLSCSPISGHRSVSWYQQTPGQGLQFLFEYFSETQRNKGNFPGRFSGRQFSNSRSEMNVSTLELGDSALYLCASSLIEGQGSPEAFFGQGTRLTVV.

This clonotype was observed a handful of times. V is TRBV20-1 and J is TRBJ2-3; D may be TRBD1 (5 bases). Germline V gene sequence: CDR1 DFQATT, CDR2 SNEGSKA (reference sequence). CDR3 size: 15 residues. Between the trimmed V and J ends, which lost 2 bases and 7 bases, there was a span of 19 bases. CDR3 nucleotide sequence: TGCAGTGCTAGAAGGGGTAGTTACGGATCGAATACGCAGTATTTT. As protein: CSARRGSYGSNTQYF.

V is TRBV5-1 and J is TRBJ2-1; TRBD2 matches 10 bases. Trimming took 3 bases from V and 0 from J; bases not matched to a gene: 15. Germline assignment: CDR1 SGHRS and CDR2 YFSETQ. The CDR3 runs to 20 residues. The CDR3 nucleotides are TGCGCCAGCAGCTCCGTCGGGGCTAGCGGGGGCCATAGCTCCTACAATGAGCAGTTCTTC. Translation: CASSSVGASGGHSSYNEQFF.

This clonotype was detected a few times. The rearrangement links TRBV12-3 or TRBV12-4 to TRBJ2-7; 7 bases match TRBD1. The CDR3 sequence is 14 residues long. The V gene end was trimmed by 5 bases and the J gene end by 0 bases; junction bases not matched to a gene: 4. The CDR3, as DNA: TGTGCCAGCAGTAGACAGGGTGTCTCCTACGAGCAGTACTTC. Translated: CASSRQGVSYEQYF.

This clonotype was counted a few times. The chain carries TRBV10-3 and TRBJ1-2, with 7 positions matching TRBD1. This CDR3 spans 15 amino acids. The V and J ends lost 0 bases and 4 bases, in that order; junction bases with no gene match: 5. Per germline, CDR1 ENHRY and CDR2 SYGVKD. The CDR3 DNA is TGTGCCATCAGTGAGTCCCCACAGGGGTCCTATGGCTACACCTTC. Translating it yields CAISESPQGSYGYTF.

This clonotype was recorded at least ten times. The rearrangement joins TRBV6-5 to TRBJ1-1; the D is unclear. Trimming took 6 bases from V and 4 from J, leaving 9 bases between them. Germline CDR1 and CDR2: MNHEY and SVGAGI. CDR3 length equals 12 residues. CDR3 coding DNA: TGTGCCAGCAGAAGGGCGCGCACTGAAGCTTTCTTT. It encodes CASRRARTEAFF.

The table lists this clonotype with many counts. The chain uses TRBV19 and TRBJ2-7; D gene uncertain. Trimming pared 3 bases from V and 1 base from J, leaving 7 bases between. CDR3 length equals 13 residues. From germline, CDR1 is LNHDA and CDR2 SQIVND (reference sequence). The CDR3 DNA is TGTGCCAGTAGTATCGGTAGTTCCTACGAGCAGTACTTC. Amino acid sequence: CASSIGSSYEQYF.

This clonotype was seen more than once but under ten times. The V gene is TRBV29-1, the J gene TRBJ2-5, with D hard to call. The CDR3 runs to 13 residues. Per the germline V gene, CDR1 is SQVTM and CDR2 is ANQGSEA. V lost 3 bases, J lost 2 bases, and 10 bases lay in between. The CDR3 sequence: CSVDRIWQETQYF. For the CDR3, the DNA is TGCAGCGTTGATCGGATTTGGCAAGAGACCCAGTACTTC. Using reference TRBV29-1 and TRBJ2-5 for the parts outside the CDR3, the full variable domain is SAVISQKPSRDICQRGTSLTIQCQVDSQVTMMFWYRQQPGQSLTLIATANQGSEATYESGFVIDKFPISRPNLTFSTLTVSNMSPEDSSIYLCSVDRIWQETQYFGPGTRLLVL.

The CDR3 DNA follows: TGTGCCAGCAGAGCACAGGTACACTCTGGAAACACCATATATTTT. This gives the protein CASRAQVHSGNTIYF. This chain uses TRBV12-3 or TRBV12-4 with TRBJ1-3; D is possibly TRBD1 (5 bases). The CDR3 extends over 15 amino acids. The V end was cut by 6 bases, the J end by 0 bases, with 12 bases between.

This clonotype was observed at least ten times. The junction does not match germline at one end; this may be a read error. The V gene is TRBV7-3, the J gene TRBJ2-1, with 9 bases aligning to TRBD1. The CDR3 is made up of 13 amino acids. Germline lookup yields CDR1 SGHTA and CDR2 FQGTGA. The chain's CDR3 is CASSLDRGPERFF. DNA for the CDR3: TGTGCCAGCAGCTTGGACAGGGGCCCGGAGCGGTTCTTC.

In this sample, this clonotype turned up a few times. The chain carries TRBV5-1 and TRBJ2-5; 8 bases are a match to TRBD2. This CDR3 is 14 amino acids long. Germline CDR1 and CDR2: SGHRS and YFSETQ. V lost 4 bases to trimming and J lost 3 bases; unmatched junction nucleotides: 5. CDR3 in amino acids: CASSPLSGEETQYF. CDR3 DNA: TGCGCCAGCAGCCCACTTAGCGGGGAAGAGACCCAGTACTTC.

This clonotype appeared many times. DNA of the CDR3: TGTGCCAGCTGGGGTGAGGGGGCGCAGGAAAAACTGTTTTTT. It codes for CASWGEGAQEKLFF. The chain couples TRBV5-5 to TRBJ1-4; 7 bases match TRBD1. The CDR3 covers 14 residues. Germline trimming cut 7 bases from V and 8 bases from J; bases unmatched to any gene: 11. Germline V gives CDR1 SGHKS, CDR2 YYEKEE (reference sequence).

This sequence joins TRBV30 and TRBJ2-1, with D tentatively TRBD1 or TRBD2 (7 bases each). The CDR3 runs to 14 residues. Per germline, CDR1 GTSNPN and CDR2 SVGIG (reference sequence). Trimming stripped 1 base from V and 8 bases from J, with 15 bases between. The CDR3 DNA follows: TGTGCCTGGAGTGGTGGGGCAGGGGGGGATGAGCAGTTCTTC. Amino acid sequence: CAWSGGAGGDEQFF.

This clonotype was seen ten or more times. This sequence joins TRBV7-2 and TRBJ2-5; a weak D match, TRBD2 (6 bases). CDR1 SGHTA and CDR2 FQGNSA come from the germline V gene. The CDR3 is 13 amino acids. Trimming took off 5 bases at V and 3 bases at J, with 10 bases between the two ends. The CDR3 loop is CASSRSGEETQYF. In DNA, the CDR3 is TGTGCCAGCAGCCGTAGCGGTGAAGAGACCCAGTACTTC.

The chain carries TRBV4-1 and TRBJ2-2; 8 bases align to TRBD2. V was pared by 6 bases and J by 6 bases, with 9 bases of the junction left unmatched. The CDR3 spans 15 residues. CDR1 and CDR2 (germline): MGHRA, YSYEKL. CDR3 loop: CASSSSGTRPGELFF. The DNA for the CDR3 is TGCGCCAGCAGTTCCTCCGGGACTAGACCCGGGGAGCTGTTTTTT.

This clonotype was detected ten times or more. CDR3 DNA sequence: TGCAGCGTTGTGCGGCAAGAGACCCAGTACTTC. Translated, it gives CSVVRQETQYF. This rearrangement joins TRBV29-1 to TRBJ2-5; no clear D. The V and J ends lost 4 bases and 2 bases respectively, with 5 bases between them. CDR3 length equals 11 residues. Germline values: CDR1 SQVTM, CDR2 ANQGSEA.